This is a list of T cell receptor beta chains from one sample in a study of T-cell memory formation after mild COVID-19. Using its own MiXCR run on the 5' RACE reads, TCRdb lists one record per CDR3 protein. The sample has 150,000 to 200,000 distinct CDR3 sequences, approximately 16% seen once. Sequenced input: PBMCs or a T cell subset sorted from them (not recorded which). Receptor source: an adult woman who had mild COVID-19 (a few samples of this study predate the infection). Cell type and time point are not known. CDR3s include the opening cysteine and the closing phenylalanine or tryptophan. Fields, in order: D gene, CDR3 length, J gene, clone size, V gene, CDR3 protein, CDR3 DNA. D genes are given only for firm matches. Clone size appears in some rows only: once, few, many, or a class for an expanded clone.

d_call: -; cdr3_length: 15; j_call: TRBJ1-6; clone_size: -; v_call: TRBV7-2; cdr3_aa: CASSLSSGMRSPLHF; cdr3_nt: TGTGCCAGCAGCTTATCTTCAGGGATGAGATCACCCCTCCACTTT
d_call: TRBD1; cdr3_length: 17; j_call: TRBJ1-4; clone_size: -; v_call: TRBV6-2/TRBV6-3; cdr3_aa: CASSYSWDRVKNEKLFF; cdr3_nt: TGTGCCAGCAGTTACTCCTGGGACAGGGTGAAGAATGAAAAACTGTTTTTT
d_call: -; cdr3_length: 12; j_call: TRBJ1-5; clone_size: few; v_call: TRBV20-1; cdr3_aa: CSATGGNQPQHF; cdr3_nt: TGCAGTGCTACAGGGGGCAATCAGCCCCAGCATTTT
d_call: -; cdr3_length: 13; j_call: TRBJ2-2; clone_size: few; v_call: TRBV27; cdr3_aa: CASSFWATGELFF; cdr3_nt: TGTGCCAGCAGTTTTTGGGCCACCGGGGAGCTGTTTTTT
d_call: TRBD1; cdr3_length: 14; j_call: TRBJ2-1; clone_size: few; v_call: TRBV7-8; cdr3_aa: CASSPGTARNEQFF; cdr3_nt: TGTGCCAGCAGCCCCGGGACAGCACGCAATGAGCAGTTCTTC
d_call: -; cdr3_length: 13; j_call: TRBJ1-1; clone_size: -; v_call: TRBV27; cdr3_aa: CASSPGIGTEAFF; cdr3_nt: TGTGCCAGCAGTCCCGGGATCGGCACTGAAGCTTTCTTT
d_call: -; cdr3_length: 14; j_call: TRBJ2-1; clone_size: few; v_call: TRBV7-2; cdr3_aa: CASSLGTFLNEQFF; cdr3_nt: TGTGCCAGCAGCTTAGGCACTTTCTTAAATGAGCAGTTCTTC
d_call: TRBD1; cdr3_length: 16; j_call: TRBJ2-4; clone_size: many; v_call: TRBV6-5; cdr3_aa: CASSPYRQGAKNIQYF; cdr3_nt: TGTGCCAGCAGTCCCTATCGACAGGGAGCCAAAAACATTCAGTACTTC
d_call: -; cdr3_length: 13; j_call: TRBJ1-1; clone_size: few; v_call: TRBV18; cdr3_aa: CATNVEGNTEAFF; cdr3_nt: TGTGCCACCAATGTGGAGGGGAACACTGAAGCTTTCTTT
d_call: -; cdr3_length: 14; j_call: TRBJ2-4; clone_size: -; v_call: TRBV7-9; cdr3_aa: CASSLAGWKNIQYF; cdr3_nt: TGTGCCAGCAGCTTAGCAGGGTGGAAAAACATTCAGTACTTC
d_call: -; cdr3_length: 12; j_call: TRBJ1-3; clone_size: -; v_call: TRBV20-1; cdr3_aa: CSAAFSGNTIYF; cdr3_nt: TGCAGCGCGGCGTTCTCTGGAAACACCATATATTTT
d_call: -; cdr3_length: 14; j_call: TRBJ1-2; clone_size: few; v_call: TRBV3-1; cdr3_aa: CASTPRGSNYGYTF; cdr3_nt: TGTGCCAGCACACCAAGAGGCTCGAACTATGGCTACACCTTC
d_call: -; cdr3_length: 14; j_call: TRBJ2-3; clone_size: -; v_call: TRBV19; cdr3_aa: CASSIVRGTDTQYF; cdr3_nt: TGTGCCAGTAGTATAGTGAGGGGAACAGATACGCAGTATTTT
d_call: -; cdr3_length: 16; j_call: TRBJ2-1; clone_size: few; v_call: TRBV5-1; cdr3_aa: CASSPGLAAGGDEQFF; cdr3_nt: TGCGCCAGCAGCCCGGGGCTAGCGGCCGGGGGCGATGAGCAGTTCTTC
d_call: TRBD2; cdr3_length: 15; j_call: TRBJ2-1; clone_size: few; v_call: TRBV27; cdr3_aa: CASSISGSGNNEQFF; cdr3_nt: TGTGCCAGCAGTATTAGCGGGAGTGGCAACAATGAGCAGTTCTTC
d_call: -; cdr3_length: 14; j_call: TRBJ2-3; clone_size: few; v_call: TRBV20-1; cdr3_aa: CSAMEGAGTDTQYF; cdr3_nt: TGCAGTGCTATGGAGGGGGCTGGCACAGATACGCAGTATTTT
d_call: TRBD2; cdr3_length: 17; j_call: TRBJ2-7; clone_size: -; v_call: TRBV6-6; cdr3_aa: CASTLSITSGSFHEQYF; cdr3_nt: TGTGCCAGCACTCTCTCGATCACTAGCGGGAGTTTCCACGAGCAGTACTTC
d_call: TRBD1; cdr3_length: 21; j_call: TRBJ1-2; clone_size: -; v_call: TRBV5-1; cdr3_aa: CASSSPTGAGTVPPANYGYTF; cdr3_nt: TGCGCCAGCAGCTCACCGACGGGCGCGGGGACAGTCCCTCCAGCTAACTATGGCTACACCTTC
d_call: TRBD1; cdr3_length: 15; j_call: TRBJ1-2; clone_size: -; v_call: TRBV18; cdr3_aa: CASSPGTANPHGYTF; cdr3_nt: TGTGCCAGCTCACCCGGGACAGCCAACCCTCATGGCTACACCTTC
d_call: -; cdr3_length: 14; j_call: TRBJ2-7; clone_size: few; v_call: TRBV2; cdr3_aa: CASSDIWGVYEQYF; cdr3_nt: TGTGCCAGCAGTGATATTTGGGGTGTGTACGAGCAGTACTTC
d_call: TRBD1; cdr3_length: 15; j_call: TRBJ2-2; clone_size: few; v_call: TRBV6-1; cdr3_aa: CASSVQGRGTGELFF; cdr3_nt: TGTGCCAGCAGTGTACAGGGGAGAGGGACCGGGGAGCTGTTTTTT
d_call: -; cdr3_length: 16; j_call: TRBJ1-1; clone_size: -; v_call: TRBV5-1; cdr3_aa: CASSLAQGTLNTEAFF; cdr3_nt: TGCGCCAGCAGCTTGGCCCAGGGTACCTTGAACACTGAAGCTTTCTTT
d_call: TRBD1; cdr3_length: 14; j_call: TRBJ2-7; clone_size: few; v_call: TRBV20-1; cdr3_aa: CSARTGTGVYEQYF; cdr3_nt: TGCAGTGCTAGAACCGGGACAGGGGTTTACGAGCAGTACTTC
d_call: TRBD2; cdr3_length: 16; j_call: TRBJ2-7; clone_size: few; v_call: TRBV4-2; cdr3_aa: CASSQGPSGSLYEQYF; cdr3_nt: TGTGCCAGCAGCCAAGGGCCTAGCGGGAGTTTATACGAGCAGTACTTC
d_call: TRBD2; cdr3_length: 15; j_call: TRBJ2-7; clone_size: few; v_call: TRBV7-2; cdr3_aa: CASSQTSGPSYEQYF; cdr3_nt: TGTGCCAGCAGTCAAACTAGCGGACCCTCCTACGAGCAGTACTTC
d_call: TRBD2; cdr3_length: 18; j_call: TRBJ2-4; clone_size: -; v_call: TRBV5-5; cdr3_aa: CASSPLLAGDLAKNIQYF; cdr3_nt: TGTGCCAGCAGCCCCTTACTAGCGGGGGATCTAGCCAAAAACATTCAGTACTTC
d_call: TRBD1; cdr3_length: 13; j_call: TRBJ1-1; clone_size: -; v_call: TRBV10-3; cdr3_aa: CAISESGQGVAFF; cdr3_nt: TGTGCCATCAGTGAGTCTGGGCAGGGGGTAGCTTTCTTT
d_call: TRBD2; cdr3_length: 14; j_call: TRBJ2-1; clone_size: -; v_call: TRBV7-2; cdr3_aa: CASSLLAGGVEQFF; cdr3_nt: TGTGCCAGCAGCTTATTGGCGGGGGGCGTGGAGCAGTTCTTC
d_call: -; cdr3_length: 14; j_call: TRBJ1-5; clone_size: few; v_call: TRBV4-1; cdr3_aa: CASSQVAGNQPQHF; cdr3_nt: TGCGCCAGCAGCCAAGTGGCAGGAAATCAGCCCCAGCATTTT
d_call: -; cdr3_length: 16; j_call: TRBJ2-3; clone_size: -; v_call: TRBV21-1; cdr3_aa: CASIGVAGGGTDTQYF; cdr3_nt: TGTGCCAGCATCGGTGTTGCGGGAGGCGGCACAGATACGCAGTATTTT
d_call: -; cdr3_length: 14; j_call: TRBJ2-7; clone_size: few; v_call: TRBV7-8; cdr3_aa: CASSYRRNSYEQYF; cdr3_nt: TGTGCCAGCAGCTATCGACGGAACTCCTACGAGCAGTACTTC
d_call: TRBD1; cdr3_length: 14; j_call: TRBJ1-1; clone_size: -; v_call: TRBV19; cdr3_aa: CASNIDRGRSEAFF; cdr3_nt: TGTGCCAGTAACATTGACAGGGGGCGAAGTGAAGCTTTCTTT
d_call: TRBD2; cdr3_length: 16; j_call: TRBJ2-1; clone_size: many; v_call: TRBV19; cdr3_aa: CASRVVAGLSYNEQFF; cdr3_nt: TGTGCCAGTAGAGTGGTAGCGGGACTTAGCTACAATGAGCAGTTCTTC
d_call: -; cdr3_length: 15; j_call: TRBJ1-5; clone_size: -; v_call: TRBV6-6; cdr3_aa: CASSYDGYGDQPQHF; cdr3_nt: TGTGCCAGCAGTTACGATGGTTATGGGGATCAGCCCCAGCATTTT
d_call: -; cdr3_length: 16; j_call: TRBJ2-3; clone_size: -; v_call: TRBV5-1; cdr3_aa: CASSLANGASTDTQYF; cdr3_nt: TGCGCCAGCAGCTTGGCCAACGGGGCTAGCACAGATACGCAGTATTTT